This is a list of T cell receptor beta chains from one sample in a study of TIL therapy for anti-PD-1-resistant metastatic lung cancer. Produced via immunoSEQ multiplex PCR; TCRdb's table is partial and in-frame only. The sample yields tens of thousands of clones, less than 80% seen once. The sample here was blood, taken at baseline. The receptors were sampled from a man aged 70 or older with non-small cell lung cancer. CDR3s include the opening cysteine and the closing phenylalanine or tryptophan. The D gene is left open where the match is weak. Not every row has a clone size; where given, it reads once, few, many or a size class.

TRBD2,-,TRBJ2-1,TRBV5-1,CASSFAGDSYNEQFF,TGCGCCAGCAGCTTTGCGGGGGACTCCTACAATGAGCAGTTCTTC
TRBD1,-,TRBJ2-2,TRBV5-1,CASSLDRGRGELFF,TGCGCCAGCAGCTTGGACAGGGGGCGCGGGGAGCTGTTTTTT
TRBD1,-,TRBJ1-3,TRBV29-1,CSVVTGYSGNTIYF,TGCAGCGTTGTGACAGGGTACTCTGGAAACACCATATATTTT
-,-,TRBJ2-5,TRBV28,CASSLMAGHQETQYF,TGTGCCAGCAGCCTAATGGCAGGGCACCAAGAGACCCAGTACTTC
-,-,TRBJ1-1,TRBV7-3,CASSLMAGTEAFF,TGTGCCAGCAGCTTAATGGCGGGGACTGAAGCTTTCTTT
-,-,TRBJ2-7,TRBV7-2,CASSLPGAGYEQYF,TGTGCCAGCAGCTTACCGGGGGCGGGTTACGAGCAGTACTTC
-,-,TRBJ2-7,TRBV2,CASRSGTDAYEQYF,TGTGCCAGCAGGTCGGGCACGGATGCCTACGAGCAGTACTTC
-,-,TRBJ2-5,TRBV5-1,CASSSHETQYF,TGCGCCAGCAGCTCCCACGAGACCCAGTACTTC
TRBD2,-,TRBJ2-7,TRBV11-1,CASSPGPSGSSSYEQYF,TGTGCCAGCAGCCCAGGCCCTAGCGGGTCGAGCTCCTACGAGCAGTACTTC
TRBD1,-,TRBJ1-4,TRBV5-6,CASSLLDRENEKLFF,TGTGCCAGCAGCTTGCTGGACAGGGAAAATGAAAAACTGTTTTTT
-,-,TRBJ2-7,TRBV4-1,CASTIGTNSYEQYF,TGCGCCAGCACCATAGGGACAAACTCCTACGAGCAGTACTTC
-,-,TRBJ1-2,TRBV5-4,CASSKDTYGYTF,TGTGCCAGCAGCAAGGACACATATGGCTACACCTTC
-,-,TRBJ1-1,TRBV5-1,CASSLAGMNTEAFF,TGCGCCAGCAGCTTGGCCGGGATGAACACTGAAGCTTTCTTT
TRBD1,-,TRBJ2-5,TRBV9,CASSVVPAGTGSQETQYF,TGTGCCAGCAGCGTAGTCCCCGCTGGGACAGGCTCTCAAGAGACCCAGTACTTC
-,-,TRBJ2-2,TRBV7-9,CASTPNLNTGELFF,TGTGCCAGCACCCCGAACCTGAACACCGGGGAGCTGTTTTTT
TRBD1,-,TRBJ1-1,TRBV7-3,CASSYGQGTEAFF,TGTGCCAGCAGCTATGGACAGGGAACTGAAGCTTTCTTT
-,-,TRBJ1-6,TRBV30,CAWGRSSYNSPLHF,TGTGCCTGGGGACGGAGCTCCTATAATTCACCCCTCCACTTT
TRBD1,-,TRBJ1-4,TRBV27,CASSLGSYRGLNEKLFF,TGTGCCAGCAGTTTGGGGTCTTACAGGGGCCTTAATGAAAAACTGTTTTTT
-,-,TRBJ2-7,TRBV5-4,CASSSSGTASYEQYF,TGTGCCAGCAGCTCGTCCGGGACGGCTTCCTACGAGCAGTACTTC
TRBD1,-,TRBJ1-1,TRBV7-9,CASSLLGTGGAEAFF,TGTGCCAGCAGCTTACTCGGGACAGGCGGGGCTGAAGCTTTCTTT
TRBD1,-,TRBJ2-7,TRBV27,CASSPGRDRGLEQYF,TGTGCCAGCAGTCCAGGCCGGGACAGAGGGCTTGAGCAGTACTTC
-,-,TRBJ1-5,TRBV5-8,CASSFGRDQPQHF,TGTGCCAGCAGCTTTGGTCGGGATCAGCCCCAGCATTTT
-,-,TRBJ2-2,TRBV4-1,CASSQGRGLTSRGELFF,TGCGCCAGCAGCCAAGGGAGGGGGCTTACCTCACGTGGGGAGCTGTTTTTT
TRBD2,-,TRBJ2-5,TRBV4-1,CASSHPGLAEETQYF,TGCGCCAGCAGCCATCCGGGACTAGCAGAAGAGACCCAGTACTTC
-,-,TRBJ1-4,TRBV28,CASSNTNEKLFF,TGTGCCAGCAGTAATACTAATGAAAAACTGTTTTTT
-,-,TRBJ2-1,TRBV14,CASSPYIGEQFF,TGTGCCAGCAGCCCCTATATCGGGGAGCAGTTCTTC
-,-,TRBJ1-4,TRBV18,CASSPSGPTNEKLFF,TGTGCCAGCTCACCATCGGGACCAACTAATGAAAAACTGTTTTTT
-,-,TRBJ1-5,TRBV30,CAWIPRDSDQPQHF,TGTGCCTGGATTCCCCGGGACTCCGATCAGCCCCAGCATTTT
TRBD1,once,TRBJ1-5,TRBV19,CASSGPGQGSNQPQHF,TGTGCCAGTAGCGGACCGGGACAGGGTAGCAATCAGCCCCAGCATTTT